The 29 T cell receptor beta chains in this list originate from one sample, sequenced in a study of Graves' ophthalmopathy and Graves' hyperthyroidism. The authors amplified TCR beta CDR3 regions from RNA transcripts. HTBI primers were used in a first-round RT-PCR, which preceded a second-round multiplex PCR. TCRdb reprocessed the multiplex PCR reads via MiXCR and lists one record per CDR3 protein. Of approximately 160,000 distinct CDR3 sequences listed, approximately 40% were seen once; the top ten hold over 7%. What was sequenced was peripheral blood. These receptors were collected from a man aged 25-45 years with Graves' ophthalmopathy.

This clonotype was recorded at least ten times. The chain carries TRBV20-1 and TRBJ2-7, with D possibly being TRBD2 (6 bases). The CDR3 covers 13 residues. Germline assignment: CDR1 DFQATT and CDR2 SNEGSKA (reference sequence). Trimming shortened V by 3 bases and J by 3 bases, and 12 bases separated the two germline ends. The CDR3 region is CSASSSEYYEQYF. The CDR3 DNA reads as TGCAGTGCTAGTTCTAGCGAGTACTACGAGCAGTACTTC.

The chain couples TRBV5-4 to TRBJ2-5, with 11 bases fitting TRBD2. J lost 4 bases, V lost 4 bases, and 6 bases had no gene match. Germline V gene sequence: CDR1 SGHNT, CDR2 YYREEE (reference sequence). This CDR3 is 15 amino acids long. CDR3 loop: CASSHQGLAGETQYF. CDR3 bases: TGTGCCAGCAGCCACCAAGGACTAGCGGGAGAGACCCAGTACTTC.

This clonotype was detected ten times or more. The CDR3 region has the DNA TGTGCCAGCAGCTCCTCGGACGGTGGGTACGAGCAGTACTTC. This encodes CASSSSDGGYEQYF. The chain couples TRBV7-9 to TRBJ2-7; D is undetermined. The CDR3 contains 14 residues. Germline V lookup: CDR1 SEHNR, CDR2 FQNEAQ (reference sequence). V lost 4 bases, J lost 4 bases, and 14 bases lay in between.

This clonotype has at least ten counts. The chain links TRBV27 to TRBJ2-7, with TRBD1 as a possible D gene (5 bases). Germline V lookup: CDR1 MNHEY, CDR2 SMNVEV (reference sequence). The CDR3 sequence is 13 residues long. V lost 4 bases and J 3 bases, leaving 10 bases between the germline ends. CDR3 bases: TGTGCCAGCAGTTCCAGGGATAGCTACGAGCAGTACTTC. This codes for CASSSRDSYEQYF.

This clonotype showed up just a few times. Here the CDR3 reads CASSLDSMRHSPLHF. CDR3 nucleotide sequence: TGTGCCAGCAGTTTAGACAGCATGAGGCATTCACCCCTCCACTTT. The chain has TRBV12-3 or TRBV12-4 and TRBJ1-6, with unresolved D. Between the trimmed V and J ends, which lost 1 base and 8 bases, there was a span of 12 bases. This CDR3 region has 15 residues.

This clonotype was picked up many times. V usage is TRBV28 and J usage is TRBJ2-1; no reliable D call. This CDR3 region has 13 residues. The germline gives CDR1 MDHEN, CDR2 SYDVKM. The V gene lost 2 bases and the J gene lost 3 bases, with 5 bases spanning the gap. The CDR3 is CASSLADYNEQFF. The CDR3 bases are TGTGCCAGCAGTTTAGCGGACTACAATGAGCAGTTCTTC. The variable domain in full, completed from reference TRBV28 and TRBJ2-1, reads DVKVTQSSRYLVKRTGEKVFLECVQDMDHENMFWYRQDPGLGLRLIYFSYDVKMKEKGDIPEGYSVSREKKERFSLILESASTNQTSMYLCASSLADYNEQFFGPGTRLTVL.

This clonotype was recorded many times. J is TRBJ1-1 and V is TRBV4-1, with D possibly being TRBD1 (5 bases). CDR1 and CDR2 from the germline V gene are MGHRA and YSYEKL. Trimming took off 0 bases at V and 3 bases at J, with 5 bases between the two ends. The CDR3 covers 13 residues. Here the CDR3 reads CASSQEGDTEAFF. Written as DNA, the CDR3 is TGCGCCAGCAGCCAAGAAGGGGACACTGAAGCTTTCTTT.

This clonotype was found a few times. This may be a read error, as it is one base from a much larger clone. The chain is built from TRBV4-3 and TRBJ2-7; the D gene is possibly TRBD2 (6 bases). Germline V gives CDR1 LGHNA, CDR2 YSLEER. Trimming stripped 0 bases from V and 2 bases from J, with 11 bases between. The CDR3 consists of 15 residues. CDR3 sequence: CASSQERAGTYEQYF. The CDR3 DNA reads TGCGCCAGCAGCCAAGAGAGGGCGGGGACCTACGAGCAGTACTTC.

This clonotype was seen repeatedly, ten times or more. The chain combines TRBV12-3 or TRBV12-4 with TRBJ1-2; D possibly corresponds to TRBD1 (5 bases). V was cut by 6 bases and J by 3 bases, with 11 bases left in between. CDR3 length: 13 residues. The CDR3 is CASSPGADYGYTF. CDR3 sequence (DNA): TGTGCCAGCAGCCCCGGGGCAGACTATGGCTACACCTTC.

The gene calls are TRBV20-1 and TRBJ1-3; D is unresolved. V lost 4 bases and J 0 bases, leaving 13 bases between the germline ends. CDR1 is DFQATT, CDR2 SNEGSKA, per germline (reference sequence). The CDR3 runs 15 residues. The CDR3 DNA follows: TGCAGTGCTACCCCCGGCAGCAACTCTGGAAACACCATATATTTT. Translating gives CSATPGSNSGNTIYF.

V is TRBV7-2 and J is TRBJ1-5; D perhaps matches TRBD1 (6 bases). This CDR3 region has 15 residues. The germline V and J ends were trimmed by 6 bases and 5 bases, with 17 bases remaining between them. CDR1 is SGHTA and CDR2 is FQGNSA in the germline V gene. The CDR3 nucleotides are TGTGCCAGCAGTATGACAGGCTTCCAAGATCAGCCCCAGCATTTT. This codes for CASSMTGFQDQPQHF.

This chain links TRBV19 with TRBJ1-5; 7 bases match TRBD1. The germline V gene has CDR1 LNHDA and CDR2 SQIVND (reference sequence). V lost 1 base and J lost 7; bases outside the gene matches: 1. The CDR3 loop spans 13 amino acids. DNA for the CDR3: TGTGCCAGTAGTATAGGAGGGGGCCAGCCCCAGCATTTT. Translated: CASSIGGGQPQHF.

At least ten counts were recorded for this clonotype. The genes are TRBV6-2 or TRBV6-3 and TRBJ2-7, with 7 bases that match TRBD1. The V and J ends lost 5 bases and 0 bases, in that order; junction bases with no gene match: 1. The CDR3 is 13 amino acids. Germline V gene lookup returns CDR1 MNHEY and CDR2 SVGEGT. CDR3 region: CASSRTGSYEQYF. The CDR3 DNA reads TGTGCCAGCAGTCGGACAGGCTCCTACGAGCAGTACTTC.

The V gene is TRBV30, the J gene TRBJ1-1, with D tentatively TRBD1 (5 bases). V lost 4 bases, J lost 3 bases, and 18 bases lay in between. The CDR3 has 15 residues. Germline lookup yields CDR1 GTSNPN and CDR2 SVGIG (reference sequence). CDR3 DNA sequence: TGTGCCTGGACCGCCGGGCCCTTGGGGGACACTGAAGCTTTCTTT. This translates into CAWTAGPLGDTEAFF.

Many counts were recorded for this clonotype. This chain joins TRBV12-3 or TRBV12-4 and TRBJ1-6; 7 bases line up with TRBD1. The trim removed 6 bases at V and 5 bases at J, leaving 7 bases unmatched. The CDR3 totals 15 residues. Here the CDR3 reads CASREMGQHNSPLHF. The CDR3 DNA reads TGTGCCAGCAGAGAGATGGGACAGCATAATTCACCCCTCCACTTT.

The rearrangement joins TRBV28 to TRBJ1-6, with a weak D call TRBD1 (5 bases). The CDR3 is 13 amino acids. Germline values: CDR1 MDHEN, CDR2 SYDVKM. V lost 7 bases and J 7 bases, leaving 11 bases between the germline ends. The CDR3 region is CASIRDRNSPLHF. The CDR3 bases are TGTGCCAGCATTAGAGACAGAAATTCACCCCTCCACTTT.

The table lists this clonotype with many counts. The rearrangement links TRBV2 to TRBJ2-7, with D maybe TRBD1 (6 bases). Trimming stripped 9 bases from V and 0 bases from J, with 9 bases between. The CDR3 length is 12 residues. Germline V gives CDR1 SNHLY, CDR2 FYNNEI. The CDR3, as DNA: TGTGCCAGAGGGGGTACCTCCTACGAGCAGTACTTC. Amino acid sequence: CARGGTSYEQYF.

This clonotype was recorded at least ten times. The rearrangement joins TRBV9 to TRBJ2-7; D possibly matches TRBD1 or TRBD2 (5 bases each). Germline CDR1 and CDR2: SGDLS and YYNGEE. CDR3 length equals 15 residues. Trimming removed 4 bases from V and 4 bases from J, with 18 bases in between. The CDR3 loop is CASSLQSGTPYEQYF. The CDR3 DNA reads TGTGCCAGCAGCCTCCAGTCCGGGACGCCTTACGAGCAGTACTTC. The entire variable domain, with the rest obtained from reference TRBV9 and TRBJ2-7, is as follows: DSGVTQTPKHLITATGQRVTLRCSPRSGDLSVYWYQQSLDQGLQFLIQYYNGEERAKGNILERFSAQQFPDLHSELNLSSLELGDSALYFCASSLQSGTPYEQYFGPGTRLTVT.

The CDR3 DNA reads TGTGCCACCAGCAAATTATGGGAGCCGAACACTGAAGCTTTCTTT. This encodes CATSKLWEPNTEAFF. The rearrangement links TRBV15 to TRBJ1-1; D not certain. CDR3 length: 15 amino acids. CDR1 is LNHNV, CDR2 YYDKDF, per germline (reference sequence). The ends were cut back, 4 bases at V and 1 base at J, with 13 bases in the middle. The whole variable domain, remainder taken from reference TRBV15 and TRBJ1-1, is DAMVIQNPRYQVTQFGKPVTLSCSQTLNHNVMYWYQQKSSQAPKLLFHYYDKDFNNEADTPDNFQSRRPNTSFCFLDIRSPGLGDTAMYLCATSKLWEPNTEAFFGQGTRLTVV.

This clonotype was counted once. The V call is TRBV15, the J call TRBJ2-7; D is undetermined. Germline-derived CDR1 and CDR2 are LNHNV and YYDKDF (reference sequence). The CDR3 runs 15 residues. Trimming removed 2 bases at V and 6 bases at J, with 17 bases between. In DNA form, the CDR3 reads TGTGCCACCAGCAGATTCGGCCCTGCGGAATCCGAGCAGTACTTC. Its protein product is CATSRFGPAESEQYF.

This clonotype occurred many times. The chain joins TRBV13 to TRBJ1-1; no clear D. This CDR3 comprises 17 residues. Trimming pared 3 bases from V and 1 base from J, leaving 18 bases between. Germline assignment: CDR1 PRHDT and CDR2 FYEKMQ (reference sequence). In nucleotides, the CDR3 is TGTGCCAGCAGCTTGGACGTAATTTCAGAGGCGAACACTGAAGCTTTCTTT. It encodes CASSLDVISEANTEAFF.

This clonotype has ten or more counts. The CDR3 spells CASSLYTGNQPQHF. The CDR3 DNA follows: TGTGCCAGCAGTTTATACACGGGGAATCAGCCCCAGCATTTT. The V and J genes are TRBV28 and TRBJ1-5; D call uncertain. Germline CDR1 is MDHEN and CDR2 is SYDVKM. CDR3 size: 14 residues. Trimming shortened V by 1 base and J by 4 bases, and 8 bases separated the two germline ends.

Ten or more counts support this clonotype. The chain joins TRBV7-2 to TRBJ1-1; 8 bases agree with TRBD1. Germline trimming cut 5 bases from V and 7 bases from J; bases unmatched to any gene: 3. Per the germline V gene, CDR1 is SGHTA and CDR2 is FQGNSA. The CDR3 consists of 12 residues. The DNA of the CDR3 is TGTGCCAGCAGCCAAGGACAGGGTGAAGCTTTCTTT. Protein sequence: CASSQGQGEAFF.

The chain couples TRBV20-1 to TRBJ1-1; 9 bases agree with TRBD1. CDR3 length equals 16 residues. Germline CDR1 and CDR2: DFQATT and SNEGSKA (reference sequence). Losses at the gene ends were 1 base for V and 1 base for J; bases not matched to a gene: 7. CDR3 nucleotides: TGCAGTGCTAGAGTGTGGACAGGGGAAGGGAACACTGAAGCTTTCTTT. Protein product: CSARVWTGEGNTEAFF.

Ten or more counts support this clonotype. This chain links TRBV10-3 with TRBJ2-2; possible D gene TRBD2, 6 bases. The CDR3 spans 17 residues. V dropped 3 bases and J dropped 2 bases, with 16 bases sitting between them. Germline V CDR1 and CDR2: ENHRY, SYGVKD. CDR3 amino acids: CAISELGGGVNTGELFF. DNA of the CDR3: TGTGCCATCAGTGAATTAGGTGGAGGGGTAAACACCGGGGAGCTGTTTTTT.

The sample holds many counts of this clonotype. V and J are TRBV6-5 and TRBJ1-2; no firm D call. This CDR3 has 16 amino acids. Germline CDR1 is MNHEY and CDR2 is SVGAGI. The germline V and J ends were trimmed by 0 bases and 0 bases, with 11 bases remaining between them. The chain's CDR3 is CASSYSYAQPNYGYTF. The CDR3 DNA reads as TGTGCCAGCAGTTACTCGTATGCTCAGCCTAACTATGGCTACACCTTC.

This chain connects TRBV20-1 to TRBJ2-7; TRBD2 aligns across 7 bases. V lost 6 bases and J lost 3; bases outside the gene matches: 11. There are 14 residues in the CDR3. Germline V CDR1 and CDR2: DFQATT, SNEGSKA (reference sequence). The CDR3 reads CSAKRLGDYYEQYF. The CDR3 DNA is TGCAGTGCCAAGCGGTTGGGGGACTACTACGAGCAGTACTTC.

This sequence joins TRBV6-5 and TRBJ2-7, with 7 bases fitting TRBD1. Per germline, CDR1 MNHEY and CDR2 SVGAGI. Losses at the gene ends were 2 bases for V and 7 bases for J; bases not matched to a gene: 14. The CDR3 has 16 residues. Here the CDR3 reads CASSYPPWTGQGEQYF. CDR3 nucleotide sequence: TGTGCCAGCAGTTACCCTCCGTGGACAGGTCAAGGAGAGCAGTACTTC.

This clonotype was found many times. It may be a read error: a sequence one base away is much more abundant. The rearrangement uses TRBV28 and TRBJ2-7; D possibly matches TRBD1 or TRBD2 (5 bases each). The CDR3 spans 13 residues. Trimming removed 10 bases from V and 0 bases from J, with 13 bases in between. Germline CDR1 is MDHEN and CDR2 is SYDVKM. The CDR3 DNA reads as TGTGCCACCGGACGGGGCGGCTCCTACGAGCAGTACTTC. It translates to CATGRGGSYEQYF. Based on the CDR3 plus reference TRBV28 and TRBJ2-7, the full variable domain is DVKVTQSSRYLVKRTGEKVFLECVQDMDHENMFWYRQDPGLGLRLIYFSYDVKMKEKGDIPEGYSVSREKKERFSLILESASTNQTSMYLCATGRGGSYEQYFGPGTRLTVT.